This TCR beta chain was sequenced in a study of shared clonotypes between healthy human individuals. Some clones are missing from TCRdb's copy, which holds only in-frame ones; the method was immunoSEQ multiplex PCR. Found here are some 360,000 clones, around four fifths of them singletons; the top ten hold 8.5% to 12%. The CDR3 has 15 amino acids. Germline values: CDR1 MNHEY, CDR2 SMNVEV (reference sequence). Trimming removed 3 bases from V and 5 bases from J, with 14 bases in between. The chain combines TRBV27 with TRBJ2-1, with D perhaps TRBD2 (5 bases). The sequence derives from a man younger than 40 in good health. Sequenced input: memory CD4+ T cells sorted from blood. The subset was: CD45RA-negative fraction. The CDR3 is CASSLSGPVNNEQFF. The CDR3, as DNA: TGTGCCAGCAGTTTGAGCGGACCTGTAAACAATGAGCAGTTCTTC.